This T cell receptor beta chain was identified in a study of PD-1 blockade in classical Hodgkin lymphoma. Study-wide results and limits: CD8+ TCR diversity did not rise significantly by C4D1, unlike CD4+. For complete responders, baseline diversity was comparable to that of newly diagnosed patients.

Time point meaning: cycle 4 day 1 (C4D1), after 6 weeks of nivolumab. There was relapse after autologous stem cell transplantation in every patient, and there was variation in brentuximab vedotin exposure. Worth noting for this clone: As yet, its antigen is unknown.

V was trimmed by 5 bases and J by 7 bases, leaving 15 bases between them. Germline V lookup: CDR1 SGHVS, CDR2 FNYEAQ. This CDR3 is built from 13 residues. Method: immunoSEQ multiplex PCR; TCRdb's copy keeps in-frame clones and lacks some. The sample shows 25,000 to 35,000 clones, 72% of them seen only once. Sequencing used peripheral blood mononuclear cells (PBMCs), obtained before the fourth cycle of nivolumab. This chain uses TRBV7-6 with TRBJ2-7, with D possibly TRBD1 on 8 matching bases. This TCR derives from a human donor with classical Hodgkin lymphoma. The CDR3 sequence is CASSAQQGGEQYF. In DNA, the CDR3 is TGTGCCAGCAGCGCGCAACAGGGGGGGGAGCAGTACTTC.